The rows below give T cell receptor beta chains drawn from one sample of a study of blood T cell repertoires in COVID-19. Method: immunoSEQ multiplex PCR; TCRdb's copy keeps in-frame clones and lacks some. The top ten clones hold 8.6% of a sample with fewer than 200,000 clones, approximately 80% of them seen once. The sample consisted of peripheral blood. The receptors derive from a woman aged 50 to 60 with active or convalescent COVID-19. Both conserved end residues are part of each CDR3. The order of the fields is clone size, V gene, J gene, D gene, CDR3 DNA, CDR3 protein. A D gene is named only where the DNA matches it firmly. Clone size, where shown, is once, few, many, or a class for clones that have expanded.

size: -; V: TRBV7-8; J: TRBJ2-1; D: TRBD1; DNA: TGTGCCAGCAGCCCGAGGGGGCGTGAGCAGTTCTTC; CDR3: CASSPRGREQFF
size: -; V: TRBV7-3; J: TRBJ1-1; D: TRBD1; DNA: TGTGCCAGCAGCTCCTCCGGGACAGGGTCCTTTTCTGAAGCTTTCTTT; CDR3: CASSSSGTGSFSEAFF
size: -; V: TRBV15; J: TRBJ1-4; D: -; DNA: TGTGCCACCAGCCTGAAACTCTACAGCCTCGAAAAACTGTTTTTT; CDR3: CATSLKLYSLEKLFF
size: -; V: TRBV7-2; J: TRBJ1-3; D: -; DNA: TGTGCCAGCAGCTTGGAGGGTGGGGCTGGAAACACCATATATTTT; CDR3: CASSLEGGAGNTIYF
size: few; V: TRBV2; J: TRBJ1-2; D: -; DNA: TGTGCCAGCATGTCCCTGCGGTATGGCTACACCTTC; CDR3: CASMSLRYGYTF
size: -; V: TRBV30; J: TRBJ2-5; D: -; DNA: TGTGCCTGGAGCGACCCTGGGCGGGGGCGGGAGACCCAGTACTTC; CDR3: CAWSDPGRGRETQYF
size: few; V: TRBV3-1/TRBV3-2; J: TRBJ1-4; D: TRBD1; DNA: TGTGCCAGCAGCCAGACAGGGGGCACTGAAAAACTGTTTTTT; CDR3: CASSQTGGTEKLFF
size: -; V: TRBV30; J: TRBJ1-2; D: TRBD1; DNA: TGTGCCTGGAGTCCCGGGACAGGCAGGCTAGGCTACACCTTC; CDR3: CAWSPGTGRLGYTF
size: -; V: TRBV28; J: TRBJ1-2; D: -; DNA: TGTGCCAGCACCCCAACAGGGAGAAATGGCTACACCTTC; CDR3: CASTPTGRNGYTF
size: -; V: TRBV6-5; J: TRBJ2-7; D: -; DNA: TGTGCCAGCAACCAGAAACCCTACGAGCAGTACTTC; CDR3: CASNQKPYEQYF
size: -; V: TRBV6-2/TRBV6-3; J: TRBJ1-2; D: TRBD1; DNA: TGTGCCAGCAGTTATTGGGACAGGGGGCCCTATGGCTACACCTTC; CDR3: CASSYWDRGPYGYTF
size: -; V: TRBV5-1; J: TRBJ2-7; D: -; DNA: TGCGCCAGCAGCTTGTCTAGGCTCGAGCAGTACTTC; CDR3: CASSLSRLEQYF
size: -; V: TRBV12-2; J: TRBJ2-5; D: -; DNA: TGTGCAAGTCGCTTAGGAGCCGGCGGGAGATGGGGAGAGACCCAGTACTTC; CDR3: CASRLGAGGRWGETQYF
size: -; V: TRBV5-1; J: TRBJ1-1; D: -; DNA: TGCGCCAGCAGCTCGAAGACAGACATGAACACTGAAGCTTTCTTT; CDR3: CASSSKTDMNTEAFF
size: -; V: TRBV7-2; J: TRBJ1-2; D: TRBD1; DNA: TGTGCCAGCAGCCAAGACAGGGGGCCCACAAAGGATGGCTACACCTTC; CDR3: CASSQDRGPTKDGYTF
size: -; V: TRBV28; J: TRBJ1-5; D: TRBD1; DNA: TGTGCCAGCAGTTCGACCATGACAGGGGCGAGAGCTATGGGCAATCAGCCCCAGCATTTT; CDR3: CASSSTMTGARAMGNQPQHF
size: -; V: TRBV7-8; J: TRBJ1-5; D: TRBD1; DNA: TGTGCCAGCAGCTTAGCGGGGACAGGGCGTCAGCCCCAGCATTTT; CDR3: CASSLAGTGRQPQHF
size: -; V: TRBV23-1; J: TRBJ2-4; D: TRBD2; DNA: TGCGCCAGAGCGGGACTAGCGGTAGCCAAAAACATTCAGTACTTC; CDR3: CARAGLAVAKNIQYF
size: -; V: TRBV18; J: TRBJ1-1; D: -; DNA: TGTGCCAGCTCACCACGACCTAACGACACCGGAAGCAGGGCTTTCTTT; CDR3: CASSPRPNDTGSRAFF
size: -; V: TRBV10-3; J: TRBJ2-1; D: TRBD2; DNA: TGTGCCATCAGTGAGGTCGGGACTAGCGGGAGCAATGAGCAGTTCTTC; CDR3: CAISEVGTSGSNEQFF
size: once; V: TRBV7-9; J: TRBJ2-7; D: -; DNA: TGTGCCAGCAGCCCGGGGGACAGACAAGCAAAGCAGTACTTC; CDR3: CASSPGDRQAKQYF
size: -; V: TRBV7-9; J: TRBJ1-1; D: -; DNA: TGTGCCAGCAGTCAGGGGCGAATTGAGTACACTGAAGCTTTCTTT; CDR3: CASSQGRIEYTEAFF
size: -; V: TRBV4-2; J: TRBJ1-5; D: -; DNA: TGTGCCAGCAGCCAAGGGACAGCAACCTTTTATAGCAATCAGCCCCAGCATTTT; CDR3: CASSQGTATFYSNQPQHF
size: few; V: TRBV29-1; J: TRBJ2-5; D: TRBD2; DNA: TGCAGCGTTGGCGGGAGACCGGGATTGTACCAAGAGACCCAGTACTTC; CDR3: CSVGGRPGLYQETQYF
size: -; V: TRBV29-1; J: TRBJ2-5; D: -; DNA: TGCAGCGTTGTTAGCCGCGCTCCGTACTTC; CDR3: CSVVSRAPYF
size: -; V: TRBV19; J: TRBJ2-3; D: TRBD2; DNA: TGTGCCAGTAGTATCGAGCGGGGGACCTACACAGATACGCAGTATTTT; CDR3: CASSIERGTYTDTQYF
size: -; V: TRBV19; J: TRBJ2-7; D: TRBD2; DNA: TGTGCCAGTAGTCAGCGGGGGAGCTCCTACGAGCAGTACTTC; CDR3: CASSQRGSSYEQYF
size: -; V: TRBV18; J: TRBJ1-5; D: TRBD1; DNA: TGTGCCAGCTCACCCTACGGGACAGGGGGATTGTCCTATAGCAATCAGCCCCAGCATTTT; CDR3: CASSPYGTGGLSYSNQPQHF
size: -; V: TRBV9; J: TRBJ1-2; D: TRBD1; DNA: TGTGCCAGCAGCGCCCCGGGACAGGGAGTGTATGGCTACACCTTC; CDR3: CASSAPGQGVYGYTF
size: -; V: TRBV28; J: TRBJ2-1; D: TRBD2; DNA: TGTGCCAGCAGTGCCCTACTAGCGGGAGCCTACAATGAGCAGTTCTTC; CDR3: CASSALLAGAYNEQFF
size: -; V: TRBV7-2; J: TRBJ2-3; D: TRBD2; DNA: TGTGCCAGCAGCCCCCCTTCGGCGGGAGGGGACACAGATACGCAGTATTTT; CDR3: CASSPPSAGGDTDTQYF
size: -; V: TRBV15; J: TRBJ2-3; D: -; DNA: TGTGCCACCAGCCTAGAAACAGGGTTTGCGCAGTATTTT; CDR3: CATSLETGFAQYF
size: once; V: TRBV11-2; J: TRBJ1-3; D: -; DNA: TGTGCCAGCAGCTTAGGCGGGACGGCCAGCTCTGGAAACACCATATATTTT; CDR3: CASSLGGTASSGNTIYF
size: -; V: TRBV7-2; J: TRBJ2-3; D: TRBD2; DNA: TGTGCCAGCAGCAACCCCCCCGGGACTAGCGCAGATACGCAGTATTTT; CDR3: CASSNPPGTSADTQYF
size: -; V: TRBV6-2/TRBV6-3; J: TRBJ2-5; D: -; DNA: TGTGCCAGCAGCCTCTTGAGAGGGCCCCAAGAGACCCAGTACTTC; CDR3: CASSLLRGPQETQYF
size: few; V: TRBV5-4; J: TRBJ2-3; D: TRBD2; DNA: TGTGCCAGCAGCCCAGCCCTCGGAGGCGGGGGGGCACGGGATACGCAGTATTTT; CDR3: CASSPALGGGGARDTQYF
size: -; V: TRBV24-1; J: TRBJ2-7; D: -; DNA: TGTGCCACCAGTGATTGGAGGAGCCACGAGCAGTACTTC; CDR3: CATSDWRSHEQYF
size: -; V: TRBV7-8; J: TRBJ1-6; D: -; DNA: TGTGCCAGCAGCGCCGACCGGGATTCACCCCTCCACTTT; CDR3: CASSADRDSPLHF